These T cell receptor beta chains were read from a single sample in a study of early T cells in non-severe SARS-CoV-2 infection. TCRdb re-called the 5' RACE reads through MiXCR, storing one row per CDR3 protein. The table has approximately 23,000 distinct CDR3 sequences, 3.5% to 5.5% seen once. Sequencing was done on a sample of whole blood. These receptors originate from an adult who was a healthcare worker with PCR-confirmed SARS-CoV-2 infection or an uninfected control (not recorded which). CDR3s include the opening cysteine and the closing phenylalanine or tryptophan. The D gene is left open where the match is weak. Size is omitted from some rows. Given values are once, few, many or a class for expanded clones.

clone_size j_call d_call v_call cdr3_nt cdr3_aa
many TRBJ1-4 . TRBV7-9 TGTGCCAGCAGCTTCGGAAGAGTCCCCCGAACTAATGAAAAACTGTTTTTT CASSFGRVPRTNEKLFF
many TRBJ2-3 . TRBV6-6 TGTGCCAGCAGTTACTCGAGGTTGAGGGAGGCCCGCACAGATACGCAGTATTTT CASSYSRLREARTDTQYF
many TRBJ2-2 . TRBV27 TGTGCCAGCAGTTACGCACAGGGCGGGACCGGGGAGCTGTTTTTT CASSYAQGGTGELFF
. TRBJ2-1 . TRBV24-1 TGTGCCACCAGTGGCTCCACGGCCCTCAATGAGCAGTTCTTC CATSGSTALNEQFF
many TRBJ2-5 . TRBV5-1 TGCGCCAGCAGCTTGGGTTTTAGGCAAGAGACCCAGTACTTC CASSLGFRQETQYF
many TRBJ2-7 . TRBV28 TGTGCCAGCACCGGGTTTGTCAGCTCGGCCTACGAGCAGTACTTC CASTGFVSSAYEQYF
many TRBJ2-7 TRBD2 TRBV7-9 TGTGCCAGCAGTCCACAGTGGAGCGGGAGTTACGAGCAGTACTTC CASSPQWSGSYEQYF
many TRBJ2-7 TRBD2 TRBV29-1 TGCAGCGTTGTGGGCGGGAGGCTCAACGAGCAGTACTTC CSVVGGRLNEQYF
. TRBJ1-1 TRBD1 TRBV4-1 TGCGCCAGCAGCCAAAGACAGGGAGCGGAGGGGGGCACTGAAGCTTTCTTT CASSQRQGAEGGTEAFF
. TRBJ2-7 . TRBV12-3/TRBV12-4 TGTGCCAGCAGCTCACCGCCACCCCGGGAGCAGTACTTC CASSSPPPREQYF
. TRBJ2-7 TRBD2 TRBV20-1 TGCAGTGCTAGAAGGGGACTAGCTCAGCACGAGCAGTACTTC CSARRGLAQHEQYF
many TRBJ2-1 TRBD2 TRBV30 TGTGCCTCCACGCGGGAGGGCCTTGATGAGCAGTTCTTC CASTREGLDEQFF
many TRBJ2-7 . TRBV7-2 TGTGCCAGCAGCGTTGACATTAAATCTAACGAGCAGTACTTC CASSVDIKSNEQYF
many TRBJ2-1 TRBD2 TRBV13 TGTGCCAGCAGCCATCGACTAGCGGGAGTCAATGAGCAGTTCTTC CASSHRLAGVNEQFF
many TRBJ2-3 TRBD1 TRBV6-1 TGTGCCAGCAGTGATTTACCGGGACAGGGAGCGGGAGATACGCAGTATTTT CASSDLPGQGAGDTQYF
few TRBJ2-1 . TRBV29-1 TGCAGCGTTGAACGAGGGTTGGGCAATGAGCAGTTCTTC CSVERGLGNEQFF
many TRBJ1-3 . TRBV4-3 TGCGCCAGCAGCCAAGCCGACTACTCTGGAAACACCATATATTTT CASSQADYSGNTIYF
many TRBJ2-6 . TRBV19 TGTGCCAGTAGTAGCCAGGCCTCTGGGGCCAACGTCCTGACTTTC CASSSQASGANVLTF
medium-sized TRBJ2-5 . TRBV7-2 TGTGCCAGCAGCTTAGCGTCGCGTCAAGAGACCCAGTACTTC CASSLASRQETQYF
. TRBJ2-3 . TRBV7-8 TGTGCCAGCAGCTTAGCGATAACAGGGGATACGCAGTATTTT CASSLAITGDTQYF
few TRBJ2-7 . TRBV29-1 TGCAGCGTACAGGGGGGGATCTACGAGCAGTACTTC CSVQGGIYEQYF
many TRBJ2-7 . TRBV7-3 TGTGCCAGCACCCGACACGAGCAGTACTTC CASTRHEQYF
many TRBJ2-5 . TRBV20-1 TGCAGTGCTAGAGATCTGGGTGCGGTTCTGGAGACCCAGTACTTC CSARDLGAVLETQYF
medium-sized TRBJ2-7 . TRBV5-5 TGTGCCAGCAGCGCGGGACGACGGTTCTCCTACGAGCAGTACTTC CASSAGRRFSYEQYF
few TRBJ2-7 . TRBV5-1 TGCGCCAGCAGCTTGGTAGTAGCCAGACGCTCCTACGAGCAGTACTTC CASSLVVARRSYEQYF
medium-sized TRBJ2-1 . TRBV13 TGTGCCAGCAGCAGCCTTCGAGGAGGGAATGAGCAGTTCTTC CASSSLRGGNEQFF
many TRBJ2-3 . TRBV6-1 TGTGCCAGCAGTAGGGGTGTTTGGGGCACAGATACGCAGTATTTT CASSRGVWGTDTQYF
medium-sized TRBJ2-7 . TRBV6-6 TGTGCCAGCAGTTATCTCCAAGAAACCGGCGAGCAGTACTTC CASSYLQETGEQYF
many TRBJ2-2 . TRBV12-3/TRBV12-4 TGTGCCAGCAGTTTACGGACGGGCAACACCGGGGAGCTGTTTTTT CASSLRTGNTGELFF
many TRBJ1-1 . TRBV5-1 TGCGCCAGCAGCTTCCTCGCGAACACTGAAGCTTTCTTT CASSFLANTEAFF
few TRBJ1-6 TRBD1 TRBV5-1 TGCGCCAGCAGCCAGGGACAGGGAAATTCACCCCTCCACTTT CASSQGQGNSPLHF
many TRBJ1-5 . TRBV6-2/TRBV6-3 TGTGCCAGCAAGTTACGTGCGGGACACCAAAATCAGCCCCAGCATTTT CASKLRAGHQNQPQHF
. TRBJ2-7 TRBD2 TRBV20-1 TGCAGTGCTACCGGACTAGCGGGAGTAACCTACGAGCAGTACTTC CSATGLAGVTYEQYF
many TRBJ2-3 . TRBV6-6 TGTGCCAGCATGAGGACAGATACGCAGTATTTT CASMRTDTQYF
. TRBJ2-2 . TRBV3-1 TGTGCCAGCAGCCAAAATACTAACACCGGGGAGCTGTTTTTT CASSQNTNTGELFF
few TRBJ2-2 TRBD2 TRBV2 TGTGCCAGCAGCTCGACTAGCGGGAGCACCGGGGAGCTGTTTTTT CASSSTSGSTGELFF
few TRBJ2-1 . TRBV4-1 TGCGCCAGCAGCCAAGGACAGGGAGGGATCGGTGAGCAGTTCTTC CASSQGQGGIGEQFF
large TRBJ1-1 TRBD1 TRBV28 TGTGCCAGCAGCCCCGGGACAGGGTGGTTAACTTTCTTT CASSPGTGWLTFF
many TRBJ2-7 . TRBV5-4 TGTGCCAGCAGCTTCGGACCGGGACGGGGGCTCGAGCAGTACTTC CASSFGPGRGLEQYF
many TRBJ1-2 . TRBV3-1 TGTGCCAGCAGCCAATGGGGACAAGGAACTTCTGGCTACACCTTC CASSQWGQGTSGYTF
many TRBJ1-1 . TRBV7-2 TGTGCCAGCAGCTTAGATTCCAGCGCTGAAGCTTTCTTT CASSLDSSAEAFF